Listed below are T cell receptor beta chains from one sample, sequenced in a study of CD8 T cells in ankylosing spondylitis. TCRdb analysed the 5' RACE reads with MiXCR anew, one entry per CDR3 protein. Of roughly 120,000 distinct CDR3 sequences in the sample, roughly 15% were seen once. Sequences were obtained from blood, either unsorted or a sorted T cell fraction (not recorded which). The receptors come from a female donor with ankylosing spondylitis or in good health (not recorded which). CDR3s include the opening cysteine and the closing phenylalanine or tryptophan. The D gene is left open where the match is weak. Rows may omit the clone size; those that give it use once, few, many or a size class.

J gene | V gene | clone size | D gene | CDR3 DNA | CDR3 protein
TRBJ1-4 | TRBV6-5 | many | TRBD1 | TGTGCCAGCAGTTACTCGATAAGGGACAGGGCGGAGGAAGGTGAAAAACTGTTTTTT | CASSYSIRDRAEEGEKLFF
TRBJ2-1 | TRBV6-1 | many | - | TGTGCCAGCAGTGGCTTAGGTCGGGAGATCTATGAGCAGTTCTTC | CASSGLGREIYEQFF
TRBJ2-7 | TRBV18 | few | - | TGTGCCAGCTCACGGTCGTCAGGGGACTACGAGCAGTACTTC | CASSRSSGDYEQYF
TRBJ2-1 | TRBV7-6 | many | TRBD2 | TGTGCCAGCAGCTTAGCGATGAGCGGGGGGAGCTCCTACAATGAGCAGTTCTTC | CASSLAMSGGSSYNEQFF
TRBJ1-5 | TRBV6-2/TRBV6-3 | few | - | TGTGCCAGCAGACCGGACTCCCGTAATCAGCCCCAGCATTTT | CASRPDSRNQPQHF
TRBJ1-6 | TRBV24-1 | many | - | TGTGCCACCAGTGATCATGGAGTCGGCTCACCCCTCCACTTT | CATSDHGVGSPLHF
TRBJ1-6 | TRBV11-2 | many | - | TGTGCCAGCAGCTCCCGGGACAAGGATAATTCACCCCTCCACTTT | CASSSRDKDNSPLHF
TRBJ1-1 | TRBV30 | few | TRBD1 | TGTGCCTGGACAGGGGGCGGTGGGAACACTGAAGCTTTCTTT | CAWTGGGGNTEAFF
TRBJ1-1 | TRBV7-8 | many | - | TGTGCCAGCAGCTTATCAGGGGACACTGAAGCTTTCTTT | CASSLSGDTEAFF
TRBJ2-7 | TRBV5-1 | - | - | TGCGCCAGCTCACGGGATACAGGGCGAGGCGAGCAGTACTTC | CASSRDTGRGEQYF
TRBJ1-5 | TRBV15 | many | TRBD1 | TGTGCCACCAGCAGAGGAACAGGGGAAGGGCAGGGCAATCAGCCCCAGCATTTT | CATSRGTGEGQGNQPQHF
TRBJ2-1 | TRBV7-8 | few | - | TGTGCCAGCAGCTTAGCCAGGGGTGGTGAGCAGTTCTTC | CASSLARGGEQFF
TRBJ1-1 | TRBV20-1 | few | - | TGCAGTGCTAGCTTTCCGCGGGTAAAGAACACTGAAGCTTTCTTT | CSASFPRVKNTEAFF
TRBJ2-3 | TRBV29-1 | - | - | TGCAGCGTTGTCAAAGGTGGCACAGATACGCAGTATTTT | CSVVKGGTDTQYF
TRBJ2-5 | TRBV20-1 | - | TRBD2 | TGCAGTGCTAGAGGCGGCATGGATAGCGGGAGCTTTTACCAAGAGACCCAGTACTTC | CSARGGMDSGSFYQETQYF
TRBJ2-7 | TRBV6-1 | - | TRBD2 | TGTGCCAGCAGTGATCATCAATGGACTAGCGGGGGTGGGCAGTACTTC | CASSDHQWTSGGGQYF
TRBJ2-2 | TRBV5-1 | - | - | TGCGCCAGCAGCTTAAGTCTCCAGGGGTCCGGGGAGCTGTTTTTT | CASSLSLQGSGELFF
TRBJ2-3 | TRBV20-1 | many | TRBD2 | TGCAGTGGGACTAGCGGATACACAGATACGCAGTATTTT | CSGTSGYTDTQYF
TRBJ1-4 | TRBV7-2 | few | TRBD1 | TGTGCCAGCAGCGCACAGGGGGCAACTAATGAAAAACTGTTTTTT | CASSAQGATNEKLFF
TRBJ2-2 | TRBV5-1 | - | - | TGCGCCAGCAGCTTGCAGGGCGTCACGAACACCGGGGAGCTGTTTTTT | CASSLQGVTNTGELFF
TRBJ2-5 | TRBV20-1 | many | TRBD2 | TGCAGTGCTAGGGGTAGCGGGGGGACCTTTATCCAAGAGACCCAGTACTTC | CSARGSGGTFIQETQYF
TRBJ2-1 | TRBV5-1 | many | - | TGCGCCAGCAGCCCAGGGACTTTCTACAATGAGCAGTTCTTC | CASSPGTFYNEQFF
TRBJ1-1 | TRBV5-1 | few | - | TGCGCCAGCAGCTTGGTGGGGGTAACTGAAGCTTTCTTT | CASSLVGVTEAFF
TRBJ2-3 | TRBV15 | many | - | TGTGCCACCAGCAGTTCAGATACGCAGTATTTT | CATSSSDTQYF
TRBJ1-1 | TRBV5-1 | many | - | TGCGCCAGCAGCTTGCTGGGAGACACTGAAGCTTTCTTT | CASSLLGDTEAFF
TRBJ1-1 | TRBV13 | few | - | TGTGCCAGCAGCACGACAGGAACGAACACTGAAGCTTTCTTT | CASSTTGTNTEAFF
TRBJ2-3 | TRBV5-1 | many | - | TGCGCCAGCAGCCCTAAGGGGGGTGATCGGAGAGATACGCAGTATTTT | CASSPKGGDRRDTQYF
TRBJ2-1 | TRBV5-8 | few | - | TGTGCCACAAGCTCCTACAATGAGCAGTTCTTC | CATSSYNEQFF
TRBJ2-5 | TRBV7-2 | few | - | TGTGCCAGCAGCTTATGGGGCCCGGAGGCGGGGACCCAGTACTTC | CASSLWGPEAGTQYF
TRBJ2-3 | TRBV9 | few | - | TGTGCCAGCAGCGTAGTTGGGGGGGCCCCGGATACGCAGTATTTT | CASSVVGGAPDTQYF
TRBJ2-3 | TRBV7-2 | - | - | TGTGCCAGCAGCTTAGACAGCCCTAAGCTCACAGATACGCAGTATTTT | CASSLDSPKLTDTQYF
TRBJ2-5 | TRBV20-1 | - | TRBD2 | TGCAGTGCTAGAATGGGGACTAGCGGCCAAGAGACCCAGTACTTC | CSARMGTSGQETQYF
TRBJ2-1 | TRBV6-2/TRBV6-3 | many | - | TGTGCCAGCAGGGAGGATAGCTCCTACAATGAGCAGTTCTTC | CASREDSSYNEQFF
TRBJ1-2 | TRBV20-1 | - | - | TGCAGTGCTAGAGATGCTAGAGGGGGTGGAGATGGCTACACCTTC | CSARDARGGGDGYTF
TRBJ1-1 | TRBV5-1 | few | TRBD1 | TGCGCCAGCAGCGTCGACAGGGGGCGAGGCGCCACTGAAGCTTTCTTT | CASSVDRGRGATEAFF
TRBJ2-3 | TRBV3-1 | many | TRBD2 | TGTGCCAGCAGGCTGGGGAGCGGGAGTTTCGGAGATACGCAGTATTTT | CASRLGSGSFGDTQYF
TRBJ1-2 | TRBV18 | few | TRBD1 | TGTGCCAGCTCACCGGGACAGGACTATGGCTACACCTTC | CASSPGQDYGYTF
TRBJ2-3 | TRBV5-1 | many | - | TGCGCCAGCAGAGGCGCCGGCACAGATACGCAGTATTTT | CASRGAGTDTQYF
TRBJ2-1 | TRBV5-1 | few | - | TGCGCCAGCACTTCAGCGAGCTCCTACAATGAGCAGTTCTTC | CASTSASSYNEQFF
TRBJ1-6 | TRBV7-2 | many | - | TGTGCCAGCAGCGAACGACAGAGTGATAATTCACCCCTCCACTTT | CASSERQSDNSPLHF
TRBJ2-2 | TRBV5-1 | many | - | TGCGCCAGCAGCTTCAGTGGGGGGAAGAACACCGGGGAGCTGTTTTTT | CASSFSGGKNTGELFF
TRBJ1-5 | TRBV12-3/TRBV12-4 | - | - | TGTACCAGCAGTTCCTCAGGGGACCAGCCCCAGCATTTT | CTSSSSGDQPQHF
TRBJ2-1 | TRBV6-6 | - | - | TGTGCCAGCGCGCCCTACAATGAGCAGTTCTTC | CASAPYNEQFF
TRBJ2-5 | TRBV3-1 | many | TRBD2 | TGTGCCATCCGACTAGCGGGACAAGAGACCCAGTACTTC | CAIRLAGQETQYF
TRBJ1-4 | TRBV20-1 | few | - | TGCAGTGCTAGAGATCCTGGGTCTAATGAAAAACTGTTTTTT | CSARDPGSNEKLFF
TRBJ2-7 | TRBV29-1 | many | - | TGCAGCGTTGATCAAGGGTCCGAGCAGTACTTC | CSVDQGSEQYF
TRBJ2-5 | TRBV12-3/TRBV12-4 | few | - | TGTGCCAGCAGTTTCTCGAGTGGTTGGGGGGCTAGTGTGGAGACCCAGTACTTC | CASSFSSGWGASVETQYF
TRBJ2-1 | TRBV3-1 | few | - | TGTGCCAGCAGCCAAGATCCGGGGGCGAATGAGCAGTTCTTC | CASSQDPGANEQFF
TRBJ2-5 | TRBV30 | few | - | TGTGCCTGGAGTAGGAAAGAGACCCAGTACTTC | CAWSRKETQYF
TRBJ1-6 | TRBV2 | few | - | TGTGCCAGCAGTGAAGGTCCTCCCGGGATACCCCTCCACTTT | CASSEGPPGIPLHF
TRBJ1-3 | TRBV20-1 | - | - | TGCAGTGCTAGCAGGGACGGGGGAAACACCATATATTTT | CSASRDGGNTIYF
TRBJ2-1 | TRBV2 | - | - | TGTGCCAGCAGGAAACTGGTAGCAGCCTCCTACAATGAGCAGTTCTTC | CASRKLVAASYNEQFF